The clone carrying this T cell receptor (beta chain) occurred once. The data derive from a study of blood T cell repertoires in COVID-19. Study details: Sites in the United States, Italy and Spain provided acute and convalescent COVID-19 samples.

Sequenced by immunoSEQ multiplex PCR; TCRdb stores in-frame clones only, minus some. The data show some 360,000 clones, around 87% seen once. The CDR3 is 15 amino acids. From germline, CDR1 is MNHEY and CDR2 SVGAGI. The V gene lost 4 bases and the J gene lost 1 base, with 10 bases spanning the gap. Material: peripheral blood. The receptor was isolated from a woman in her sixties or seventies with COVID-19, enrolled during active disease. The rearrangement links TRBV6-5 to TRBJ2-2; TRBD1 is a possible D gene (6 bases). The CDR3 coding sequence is TGTGCCAGCAGTTTGGGGGCGCGGAACACCGGGGAGCTGTTTTTT. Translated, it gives CASSLGARNTGELFF.